This T cell receptor (beta chain) was sequenced for a study of beta chain features in type 1 diabetes. Regarding the study as a whole: Patients showed naive, central memory and Treg TCRB repertoires that appeared more similar than those of healthy donors. Type 1 diabetes patients had fewer VDJ junction insertions and more deletions. Resolution of whether HLA type affects TCRB rearrangement was not achieved here.

Isolated RNA was reverse transcribed in full, so expressed TCRB transcripts were sequenced. Naive, central memory and regulatory T cell samples came to a mean of approximately 3.57 million reads. TCRdb's copy holds only in-frame clones and misses some; the assay was immunoSEQ multiplex PCR. Of about 180,000 clones in the sample, about 13% were seen once. As regards this clone: Antigen unknown.

The ends lost 3 bases at V and 1 base at J; junction bases unmatched: 3. From germline, CDR1 is MGHDK and CDR2 SYGVNS. The CDR3 runs to 15 residues. This TCR was sampled from a young woman in good health. The chain recombines TRBV25-1 with TRBJ2-1; 7 positions match TRBD1. Sequenced: central memory CD4+ T cells from blood. CDR3: CASSERQGSYNEQFF. CDR3 in DNA: TGTGCCAGCAGTGAGAGACAGGGTTCCTACAATGAGCAGTTCTTC.